What follows are 15 T cell receptor delta chains derived from one specimen sequenced in a study of gamma-delta T cells after stem cell transplantation. TCRdb ran CATT on the RT-PCR reads. The sample shows 12,000 to 15,000 delta-chain clones, about 30% of them seen only once. The specimen was gamma-delta T cells. The receptor set was obtained from a human donor. It is not recorded whose cells these are; they may come from a transplant donor.

This clone appeared a few times. This chain links TRDV3 with TRDJ1; perhaps TRDD2 as D (5 bases). The V gene lost 0 bases and the J gene lost 0 bases, with 26 bases spanning the gap. The CDR3 consists of 19 residues. The germline CDR1 and CDR2 sequences are TVYSNPD and GDNSRS (reference sequence). CDR3 amino acids: CAFRVDLLLLPPYTDKLIF. The CDR3 nucleotides are TGTGCCTTTAGGGTGGACCTACTCTTACTGCCCCCGTACACCGATAAACTCATCTTT.

A remark on this clone: Other DNA sequences from this sample encode an identical CDR3 as well. The V call is TRAV29/DV5, the J call TRDJ2; 10 bases align to TRDD3. CDR1 is NSMFDY and CDR2 is ISSIKDK in the germline V gene. The CDR3 totals 15 residues. The junction had 4 bases not matched to a gene; V was cut back by 1 base and J by 4 bases. CDR3 coding DNA: TGTGCAGCAAGCCGGGGGGGGATACGGACAGCACAACTCTTCTTT. Protein sequence: CAASRGGIRTAQLFF. The entire variable domain, with the rest obtained from reference TRAV29/DV5 and TRDJ2, is as follows: DQQVKQNSPSLSVQEGRISILNCDYTNSMFDYFLWYKKYPAEGPTFLISISSIKDKNEDGRFTVFLNKSAKHLSLHIVPSQPGDSAVYFCAASRGGIRTAQLFFGKGTQLIVEP.

Notes on this clone: A junction boundary mismatches the germline segment, possibly from a read error. The rearrangement links TRDV2 to TRDJ3, with TRDD3 matching over 8 bases. Germline CDR1 GEAIGNYY, CDR2 EKD. The CDR3 is 21 amino acids. CDR3 coding DNA: TGTGCCTGTGACAAAGTACTGGGGGGTAAACTCAGCTCCTGGGACACCCGACAGATGTTCTTC. Encoded protein: CACDKVLGGKLSSWDTRQMFF.

Worth noting for this clone: The junction departs from germline at one end; a sequencing error may be responsible. The V call is TRDV3, the J call TRDJ1; TRDD3 matches at 13 bases. Germline V gene sequence: CDR1 TVYSNPD, CDR2 GDNSRS (reference sequence). This CDR3 region has 20 residues. The DNA for the CDR3 is TGTGCCCACTGGCCTTCCCCGTACTGGGGGATACGTCAGGACACCGATACACTCATCTTT. Its protein is CAHWPSPYWGIRQDTDTLIF.

This clone was picked up a small number of times. J is TRDJ1 and V is TRDV1; D remains ambiguous. There are 16 residues in the CDR3. Trimming pared 1 base from V and 5 bases from J, leaving 17 bases between. Germline loops: CDR1 TSWWSYY, CDR2 QGS. CDR3: CALGERYLGQPDKLIF. In nucleotides, the CDR3 is TGTGCTCTTGGGGAACGTTACTTGGGACAACCAGATAAACTCATCTTT.

The genes are TRDV2 and TRDJ1, with TRDD2 as a possible D gene (9 bases). The CDR3 is 26 residues long. V was shortened by 2 bases and J by 5 bases, with 50 bases between the two germline ends. Germline V gene lookup returns CDR1 GEAIGNYY and CDR2 EKD. The CDR3 coding sequence is TGTGCCTGTGACAGTTTTAATCAGGAAGACCTAAGCCTTCCTACGGTAACTGGGGGTTGTCCTGATAAACTCATCTTT. This sequence encodes CACDSFNQEDLSLPTVTGGCPDKLIF.

The chain combines TRDV1 with TRDJ1; TRDD3 matches at 10 bases. V shed 4 bases, J shed 0 bases, and the junction held 14 bases outside the gene matches. Germline lookup yields CDR1 TSWWSYY and CDR2 QGS. The CDR3 contains 19 residues. DNA of the CDR3: TGTGCTCTTGGGGGGGCTTTACGTGGGGGATACCGGTACACCGATAAACTCATCTTT. This sequence encodes CALGGALRGGYRYTDKLIF.

The V call is TRDV2, the J call TRDJ3; D not resolved. Germline V gives CDR1 GEAIGNYY, CDR2 EKD. V lost 1 base to trimming and J lost 1 base, with 16 bases between them. The CDR3 spans 19 residues. The DNA for the CDR3 is TGTGCCTGTGACACAAGGTGGGACCCCGTGTCCTGGGACACCCGACAGATGTTTTTC. Translated: CACDTRWDPVSWDTRQMFF.

The rearrangement joins TRDV1 to TRDJ2; 9 bases line up with TRDD3. The CDR3 is 24 amino acids. The J segment lost 0 bases and the V segment lost 2 bases, leaving 25 bases of the junction unmatched. Germline lookup yields CDR1 TSWWSYY and CDR2 QGS. CDR3 region: CALGEIGSNFPLLGERPLTAQLFF. CDR3 nucleotides: TGTGCTCTTGGGGAAATCGGGTCCAATTTTCCACTACTGGGGGAGAGACCTTTGACAGCACAACTCTTCTTT.

This clone was detected a few times. V gene TRDV1 combines with J gene TRDJ1, with 9 bases that match TRDD3. Unmatched junction bases numbered 8, after V lost 0 bases and J lost 0 bases. Germline CDR1 is TSWWSYY and CDR2 is QGS. This CDR3 has 18 residues. DNA for the CDR3: TGTGCTCTTGGGGAACTCAACTGGGGATACGGCTACACCGATAAACTCATCTTT. Amino acids: CALGELNWGYGYTDKLIF.

As for this clone: A much larger clone lies a single base off, so this may be a read error. The rearrangement joins TRDV2 to TRDJ3; 12 bases are shared with TRDD3. After removal of 3 bases from V and 1 base from J, the junction contained 3 bases not matched to a gene. The length of the CDR3 is 18 residues. CDR1 and CDR2 (germline): GEAIGNYY, EKD. In DNA, the CDR3 is TGTGCCTGTGACGCTGGGGGATACGCGTCCTGGGACACCCGACAGATGTTTTTC. It translates to CACDAGGYASWDTRQMFF.

To note about this clone: One end of the junction fails to match germline, which may point to a read error. Other DNA variants within this sample encode the same CDR3. This rearrangement joins TRDV1 to TRDJ2, with 9 positions matching TRDD3. CDR1 and CDR2 (germline): TSWWSYY, QGS. The CDR3 length is 23 residues. The CDR3 DNA reads TGTGCCCTTGGGGAACCCCCTCCTTGGCTACCCGCGGGGGGATACCGCCCGACAGCACAACTCTTCTTT. Protein: CALGEPPPWLPAGGYRPTAQLFF.

The chain links TRDV2 to TRDJ1, with 12 bases aligning to TRDD3. V lost 0 bases, J lost 6 bases, and 13 bases stayed unmatched. The germline V gene has CDR1 GEAIGNYY and CDR2 EKD. This CDR3 comprises 18 residues. The CDR3 here is CACDTGDRTGGYRNKLIF. The CDR3 nucleotides are TGTGCCTGTGACACCGGGGATCGCACTGGGGGATACAGGAATAAACTCATCTTT.

This clone was found a few times. This chain links TRDV1 with TRDJ2; 11 nucleotides align to TRDD3. The CDR3 is 22 amino acids. The V and J ends lost 1 base and 0 bases, in that order; junction bases with no gene match: 16. Germline V gene sequence: CDR1 TSWWSYY, CDR2 QGS. CDR3 amino acids: CALGEREDSSGGYRALTAQLFF. The CDR3 bases are TGTGCTCTTGGGGAACGAGAAGATTCCTCTGGGGGATACAGGGCTTTGACAGCACAACTCTTCTTT.

The V call is TRDV1, the J call TRDJ1, with D maybe TRDD3 (5 bases). This CDR3 region has 17 residues. Trimming cost V 1 base and J 7 bases, with 22 bases left between them. Germline V gives CDR1 TSWWSYY, CDR2 QGS. The chain's CDR3 is CALGERGLGHTVCKLIF. CDR3 in DNA: TGTGCTCTTGGGGAACGGGGGCTCGGACATACCGTCTGTAAACTCATCTTT.